Following are 9 T cell receptor beta chains from one sample sequenced in a study of blood T cells in healthy people across ages. Next came a second PCR, run for about 7 to 12 cycles, which used a sample-barcoded 5' primer along with a J-beta primer mix. TCRdb reprocessed the 5' RACE reads via MiXCR and lists one record per CDR3 protein. Found here are 1 million to 1.2 million distinct CDR3 sequences, around two fifths of them singletons; the top ten hold over 10%. Sequenced material: blood. The receptors here all came from a man aged 18-30 years in good health.

This clonotype was picked up a small number of times. V usage is TRBV4-2 and J usage is TRBJ2-2, with D hard to call. Germline CDR1 is LGHNA and CDR2 is YNFKEQ. CDR3 size: 11 residues. V lost 6 bases to trimming and J lost 6 bases, with 5 bases between them. CDR3 nucleotide sequence: TGTGCCAGCAGAGCTCCCGGGGAGCTGTTTTTT. This translates into CASRAPGELFF.

This chain uses TRBV7-9 with TRBJ2-7; D not certain. There are 12 residues in the CDR3. V was trimmed by 0 bases and J by 5 bases, leaving 5 bases between them. CDR1 is SEHNR, CDR2 FQNEAQ, per germline (reference sequence). The CDR3 loop is CASSLASHEQYF. The CDR3 bases are TGTGCCAGCAGCTTAGCGAGCCACGAGCAGTACTTC.

The CDR3 DNA reads TGTGCCACCAGCAGAGATCTCGGGGAGAACACTGAAGCTTTCTTT. As protein: CATSRDLGENTEAFF. The genes are TRBV15 and TRBJ1-1, with unresolved D. The germline V gene has CDR1 LNHNV and CDR2 YYDKDF (reference sequence). Trimming pared 0 bases from V and 1 base from J, leaving 9 bases between. The CDR3 sequence is 15 residues long. Based on the CDR3 plus reference TRBV15 and TRBJ1-1, the full variable domain is DAMVIQNPRYQVTQFGKPVTLSCSQTLNHNVMYWYQQKSSQAPKLLFHYYDKDFNNEADTPDNFQSRRPNTSFCFLDIRSPGLGDTAMYLCATSRDLGENTEAFFGQGTRLTVV.

The chain joins TRBV6-4 to TRBJ2-1; 7 bases are a match to TRBD1. The J segment lost 5 bases and the V segment lost 5 bases, leaving 9 bases of the junction unmatched. Germline lookup yields CDR1 MRHNA and CDR2 SNTAGT. The CDR3 loop spans 15 amino acids. CDR3 protein: CASSPTTGPDNEQFF. CDR3 DNA: TGTGCCAGCAGTCCTACGACAGGGCCCGACAATGAGCAGTTCTTC.

This sequence joins TRBV7-2 and TRBJ2-3, with 8 bases fitting TRBD2. V was pared by 7 bases and J by 0 bases, with 6 bases of the junction left unmatched. The CDR3 runs 15 residues. Germline CDR1 reads SGHTA; CDR2 reads FQGNSA. The DNA of the CDR3 is TGTGCCAGCACCCGAACTAGCGGAAGCACAGATACGCAGTATTTT. Its protein product is CASTRTSGSTDTQYF.

This clonotype was seen a handful of times. The chain joins TRBV7-2 to TRBJ2-1, with D possibly TRBD2 on 5 matching bases. CDR1 SGHTA and CDR2 FQGNSA come from the germline V gene. V was pared by 1 base and J by 8 bases, with 18 bases between. CDR3 length equals 16 residues. The CDR3 here is CASSLGSGLLVYEQFF. CDR3 DNA sequence: TGTGCCAGCAGCTTAGGATCCGGACTCCTTGTTTATGAGCAGTTCTTC. The variable domain in full, with the rest retrieved from reference TRBV7-2 and TRBJ2-1, is GAGVSQSPSNKVTEKGKDVELRCDPISGHTALYWYRQSLGQGLEFLIYFQGNSAPDKSGLPSDRFSAERTGGSVSTLTIQRTQQEDSAVYLCASSLGSGLLVYEQFFGPGTRLTVL.

The chain recombines TRBV14 with TRBJ1-1; a weak D match, TRBD1 (5 bases). Germline V gene data show CDR1 as SGHDN and CDR2 as FVKESK. This CDR3 spans 14 amino acids. Between the trimmed V and J ends, which lost 4 bases and 3 bases, there was a span of 12 bases. CDR3 region: CASSLIGVDTEAFF. CDR3 coding DNA: TGTGCCAGCAGCCTTATAGGGGTGGACACTGAAGCTTTCTTT. Based on the CDR3 plus reference TRBV14 and TRBJ1-1, the full variable domain is EAGVTQFPSHSVIEKGQTVTLRCDPISGHDNLYWYRRVMGKEIKFLLHFVKESKQDESGMPNNRFLAERTGGTYSTLKVQPAELEDSGVYFCASSLIGVDTEAFFGQGTRLTVV.

This chain uses TRBV27 with TRBJ1-5, with D tentatively TRBD1 (5 bases). Trimming shortened V by 4 bases and J by 7 bases, and 23 bases separated the two germline ends. Germline V gives CDR1 MNHEY, CDR2 SMNVEV (reference sequence). The CDR3 covers 17 residues. Here the CDR3 DNA reads TGTGCCAGCAGTTCCGGCAGATCGAGGGGTACATACCAGCCCCAGCATTTT. Protein: CASSSGRSRGTYQPQHF.

This rearrangement joins TRBV3-1 to TRBJ2-1, with D perhaps matching TRBD2 (7 bases). The CDR3 length is 15 residues. Deletions cut 0 bases from V and 6 bases from J, with 12 bases between. Looked up from germline, CDR1 is LGHDT and CDR2 is YNNKEL (reference sequence). The CDR3: CASSQEGGPSNEQFF. DNA of the CDR3: TGTGCCAGCAGCCAAGAGGGGGGGCCGTCCAATGAGCAGTTCTTC.